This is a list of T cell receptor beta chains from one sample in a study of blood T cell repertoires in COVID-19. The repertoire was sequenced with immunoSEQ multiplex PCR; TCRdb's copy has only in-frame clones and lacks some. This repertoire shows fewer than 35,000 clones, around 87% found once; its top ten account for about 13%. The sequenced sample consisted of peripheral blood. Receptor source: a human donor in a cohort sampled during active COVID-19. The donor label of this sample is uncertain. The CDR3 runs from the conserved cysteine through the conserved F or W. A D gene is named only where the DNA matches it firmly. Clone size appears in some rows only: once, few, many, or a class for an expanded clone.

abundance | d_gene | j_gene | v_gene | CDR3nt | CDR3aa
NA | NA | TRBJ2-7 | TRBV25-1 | TGTGCCAGCAGTGAATCTCATGGGCAGGGTAGCTCCTACGAGCAGTACTTC | CASSESHGQGSSYEQYF
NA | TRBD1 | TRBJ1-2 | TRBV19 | TGTGCCAGTAACCGAGAGGGACAGGGGGGCTATGGCTACACCTTC | CASNREGQGGYGYTF
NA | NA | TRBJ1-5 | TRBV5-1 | TGCGCCAGCAGCTTCTCAGGGCTTAGGGAGCCCCAGCATTTT | CASSFSGLREPQHF
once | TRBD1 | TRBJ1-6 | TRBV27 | TGTGCCAGCAGTTTACAGGGACAGGGGATTCGGAATTCACCCCTCCACTTT | CASSLQGQGIRNSPLHF
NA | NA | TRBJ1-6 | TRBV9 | TGTGCCAGCAGTGATGCAGGGGTGCCCAATTCACCCCTCCACTTT | CASSDAGVPNSPLHF
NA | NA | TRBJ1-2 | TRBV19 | TGTGCCAGTATCCCAGGGGCCTTAGCTAACTATGGCTACACCTTC | CASIPGALANYGYTF
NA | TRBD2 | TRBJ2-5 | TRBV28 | TGTGCCAGCAGCCCGGGGGGGGCTGGGGAGACCCAGTACTTC | CASSPGGAGETQYF
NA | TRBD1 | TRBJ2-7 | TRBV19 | TGTGCCAGTAGTATACTGGGACAGTCCTACGAGCAGTACTTC | CASSILGQSYEQYF
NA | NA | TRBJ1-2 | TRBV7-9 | TGTGCCAGCAGCTTAGAGTCGGTTTACTATGGCTACACCTTC | CASSLESVYYGYTF
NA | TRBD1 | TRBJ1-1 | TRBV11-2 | TGTGCCAGCAGGTTAACAGGGGCCCCCGAGAAGGAAGCTTTCTTT | CASRLTGAPEKEAFF
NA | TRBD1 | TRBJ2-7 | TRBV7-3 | TGTGCCAGCAGCTTGGACAGGGGAACAGGGCAGTACTTC | CASSLDRGTGQYF
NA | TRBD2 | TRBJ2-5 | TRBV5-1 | TGCGCCAGCAGCTCATGGACTAGCGGGGGCCAAGAGACCCAGTACTTC | CASSSWTSGGQETQYF
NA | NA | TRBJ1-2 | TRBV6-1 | TGTGCCAGCAGTGAGTCGGTAAATGGCTACACCTTC | CASSESVNGYTF
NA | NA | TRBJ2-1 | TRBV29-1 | TGCAGCGTATACCGGGACATACCCAATGAGCAGTTCTTC | CSVYRDIPNEQFF
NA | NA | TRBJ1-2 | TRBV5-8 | TGTGCCAGCAGCTTGGGGGACACGTTTTTAGATGGCTACACCTTC | CASSLGDTFLDGYTF
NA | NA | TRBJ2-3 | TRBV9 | TGTGCCAGCAGCGTAGGTGAGGGACTCCGCACAGATACGCAGTATTTT | CASSVGEGLRTDTQYF
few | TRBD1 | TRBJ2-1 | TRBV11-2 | TGTGCCAGCAGCTATCGGGACAGGGGGTACAATGAGCAGTTCTTC | CASSYRDRGYNEQFF
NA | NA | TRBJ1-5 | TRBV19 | TGTGCCAGTAAGGAGCCAGGGCCTTACCCTGATAGCAATCAGCCCCAGCATTTT | CASKEPGPYPDSNQPQHF
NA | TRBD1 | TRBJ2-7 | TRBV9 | TGTGCCAGCAGCCCCGGGACAGGGATCCGAGAGCAGTACTTC | CASSPGTGIREQYF
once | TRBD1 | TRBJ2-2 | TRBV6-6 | TGTGCCAGCAGGGGTGGACAGGCTAACACCGGGGAGCTGTTTTTT | CASRGGQANTGELFF
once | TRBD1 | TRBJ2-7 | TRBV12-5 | TGTGCTACCATCCGGGACAGGGGAAACGAGCAGTACTTC | CATIRDRGNEQYF
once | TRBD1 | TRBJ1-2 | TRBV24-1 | TGTGCCACCAGTGATTCCCCGGACAGGGCCGGCTATGGCTACACCTTC | CATSDSPDRAGYGYTF
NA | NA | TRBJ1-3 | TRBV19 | TGTGCCAGTAGTACCCGCTCTGGAAACACCATATATTTT | CASSTRSGNTIYF
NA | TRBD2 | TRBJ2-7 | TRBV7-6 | TGTGCCAGCAGAACTGGGACTAGCGGGGGGTCCGAGCAGTACTTC | CASRTGTSGGSEQYF
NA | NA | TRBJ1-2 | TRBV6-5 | TGTGCCAGCAGAAACAATTGGAACTATGGCTACACCTTC | CASRNNWNYGYTF
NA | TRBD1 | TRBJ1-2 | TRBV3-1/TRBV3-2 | TGTGCCAGCAGCCAAGCTGGACAGGGTACGGGTGGCTACACCTTC | CASSQAGQGTGGYTF
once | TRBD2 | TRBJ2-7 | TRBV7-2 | TGTGCCAGCAGCCTAGGGACTAGAGGCCTGGGCGAGCAGTACTTC | CASSLGTRGLGEQYF
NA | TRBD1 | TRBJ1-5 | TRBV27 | TGTGCCAACGATAGGACAGGGGTTGACAATCAGCCCCAGCATTTT | CANDRTGVDNQPQHF
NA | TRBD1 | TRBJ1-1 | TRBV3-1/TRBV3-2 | TGTGCCAGCAGCCACGGGACAGGGGGCACTGAAGCTTTCTTT | CASSHGTGGTEAFF
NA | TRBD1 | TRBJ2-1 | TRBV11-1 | TGTGCCAGCAGCTCGCGACAGGGTAATGAGCAGTTCTTC | CASSSRQGNEQFF
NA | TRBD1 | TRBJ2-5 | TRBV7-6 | TGTGCCAGCAGCCTACAGAGGACAGGAGAGACCCAGTACTTC | CASSLQRTGETQYF
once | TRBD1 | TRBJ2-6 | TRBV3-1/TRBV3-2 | TGTGCCAGCAGCCAAGAGTTCAGGACAGGCTCTGGGGCCAACGTCCTGACTTTC | CASSQEFRTGSGANVLTF
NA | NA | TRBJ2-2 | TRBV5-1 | TGCGCCAGCAGCGAACCAGGGGATACCGGGGAGCTGTTTTTT | CASSEPGDTGELFF
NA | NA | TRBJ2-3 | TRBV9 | TGTGCCAGCAGCGTAGGTTCCCCCGGAGATACGCAGTATTTT | CASSVGSPGDTQYF
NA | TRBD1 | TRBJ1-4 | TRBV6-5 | TGTGCCAGCAGCTTAAACAGGGGTCGGGTTGAAAAACTGTTTTTT | CASSLNRGRVEKLFF
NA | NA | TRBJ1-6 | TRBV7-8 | TGTGCCACCGGTAGGGAGATCAATTCACCCCTCCACTTT | CATGREINSPLHF
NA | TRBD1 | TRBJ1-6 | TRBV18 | TGTGCCAGCTCACCGGCAGGGGGCGGTAATTCACCCCTCCACTTT | CASSPAGGGNSPLHF
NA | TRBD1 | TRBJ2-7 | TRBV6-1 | TGTGCCAGCAGTGAAATGGGACAGGGGAGCTCCTACGAGCAGTACTTC | CASSEMGQGSSYEQYF
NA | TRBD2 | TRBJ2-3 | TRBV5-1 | TGCGCCAGCAGCCCGGGACTACCCGCAGATACGCAGTATTTT | CASSPGLPADTQYF
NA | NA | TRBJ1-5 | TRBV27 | TGTGCTTCAGGCGTCGGTCAGCCCCAGCATTTT | CASGVGQPQHF
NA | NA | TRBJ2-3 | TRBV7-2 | TGTGCCAGCAGCACTTCAACAGATACGCAGTATTTT | CASSTSTDTQYF
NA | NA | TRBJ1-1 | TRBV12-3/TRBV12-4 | TGTGCCAGCAGTTTCGGGTGGAACACTGAAGCTTTCTTT | CASSFGWNTEAFF
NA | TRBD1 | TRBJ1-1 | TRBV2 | TGTGCCAGCAGTGAATGGGACAGGTTGACTGAAGCTTTCTTT | CASSEWDRLTEAFF
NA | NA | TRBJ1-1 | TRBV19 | TGTGCCAGTAGTACCCTCGGCGGGAGCACTGAAGCTTTCTTT | CASSTLGGSTEAFF
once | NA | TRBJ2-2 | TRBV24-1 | TGTGCCACCAGTGTGGCGGGGGCTAACACCGGGGAGCTGTTTTTT | CATSVAGANTGELFF
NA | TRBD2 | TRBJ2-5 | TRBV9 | TGTGCCAGCAGCAGACGACTAGCGGGGGTTGAGACCCAGTACTTC | CASSRRLAGVETQYF
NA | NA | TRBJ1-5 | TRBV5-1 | TGCGCCAGCAGCACCGAGGGGGGCAATCAGCCCCAGCATTTT | CASSTEGGNQPQHF
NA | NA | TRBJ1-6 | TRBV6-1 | TGTGCCAGCAGTGAGAGTGTCGGTAATTCACCCCTCCACTTT | CASSESVGNSPLHF
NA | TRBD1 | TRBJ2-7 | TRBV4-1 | TGCGCCAGCAGCCTGTACGCTGGGACAGGGTTATCCTACGAGCAGTACTTC | CASSLYAGTGLSYEQYF
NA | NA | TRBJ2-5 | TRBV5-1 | TGCGCCAGCAGCTTTAATATCCAAGAGACCCAGTACTTC | CASSFNIQETQYF
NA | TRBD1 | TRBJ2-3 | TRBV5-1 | TGCGCCAGCAGCCCGGGACAGCCTAGCACAGATACGCAGTATTTT | CASSPGQPSTDTQYF
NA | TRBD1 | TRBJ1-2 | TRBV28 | TGTGCCAGCAGTTTACGGGACAGGGGGCATGGCTACACCTTC | CASSLRDRGHGYTF
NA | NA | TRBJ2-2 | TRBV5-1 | TGCGCCAGCAGCTTGGTTGCGGGACAGAGCACCGGGGAGCTGTTTTTT | CASSLVAGQSTGELFF